Below, 16 T cell receptor beta chains from the same sample are listed, as sequenced in a study of Tregs in tolerant kidney transplant recipients. Related graft donors supplied nonmyeloablative bone marrow transplants, and mixed chimerism was transient. Clones were read by immunoSEQ multiplex PCR, and TCRdb kept only the in-frame ones, dropping some. This table holds fewer than 95,000 clones, approximately 93% found once. The sample consisted of CD4+ T cells from blood (PBMCs), taken 12 months after the transplant. The receptors come from a human patient who received a combined kidney and bone marrow transplant. The graft donor may have contributed some T cells.

This chain links TRBV30 with TRBJ2-3; TRBD2 aligns across 13 bases. V shed 8 bases and J 4 bases; nucleotides not matched to a gene: 3. Germline CDR1 GTSNPN, CDR2 SVGIG (reference sequence). The CDR3 is 13 residues long. For the CDR3, the DNA is TGTGCCAGAGGACTAGCGGGAGCAGATACGCAGTATTTT. Translation: CARGLAGADTQYF.

The J gene is TRBJ2-1, the V gene TRBV2; 7 nucleotides align to TRBD1. CDR1 SNHLY and CDR2 FYNNEI come from the germline V gene. V lost 5 bases to trimming and J lost 8 bases; unmatched junction nucleotides: 3. The CDR3 is 12 amino acids. The DNA for the CDR3 is TGTGCCAGCAGTAAACAGGGGTATGAGCAGTTCTTC. It encodes CASSKQGYEQFF. Complete variable domain (other parts from reference TRBV2 and TRBJ2-1): EPEVTQTPSHQVTQMGQEVILRCVPISNHLYFYWYRQILGQKVEFLVSFYNNEISEKSEIFDDQFSVERPDGSNFTLKIRSTKLEDSAMYFCASSKQGYEQFFGPGTRLTVL.

About this clone: This CDR3 is also generated by other DNA sequences in the sample. This rearrangement joins TRBV7-2 to TRBJ2-1; 12 bases agree with TRBD2. Trimming at V came to 5 bases and at J to 9 bases, leaving 8 bases not matched to a gene. The length of the CDR3 is 15 residues. Germline-derived CDR1 and CDR2 are SGHTA and FQGNSA. CDR3 coding DNA: TGTGCCAGCAGCCAACCGGGACTAGCGGGTGGTGAGCAGTTCTTC. It is translated as CASSQPGLAGGEQFF.

This clone occurred once. V gene TRBV5-1 combines with J gene TRBJ1-1; D might be TRBD1 (6 bases). This CDR3 spans 13 amino acids. The V end lost 5 bases, the J end lost 4 bases, and 12 bases lay between the germline ends. Looked up from germline, CDR1 is SGHRS and CDR2 is YFSETQ. The chain's CDR3 is CASRLDRSTEAFF. The CDR3 DNA is TGCGCCAGCAGACTGGACAGATCCACTGAAGCTTTCTTT.

The chain has TRBV5-4 and TRBJ2-5, with a possible D match to TRBD1 (6 bases). CDR3 size: 14 residues. V gave up 2 bases and J gave up 5 bases, with 13 bases separating them. CDR1 is SGHNT, CDR2 YYREEE, per germline (reference sequence). The CDR3 sequence: CASSFRDRIETQYF. For the CDR3, the DNA is TGTGCCAGCAGCTTTCGCGACAGGATTGAGACCCAGTACTTC.

This chain joins TRBV18 and TRBJ2-1; 7 bases line up with TRBD2. The CDR3 extends over 15 amino acids. CDR1 and CDR2 from the germline V gene are KGHSH and LQKENI. Trimming at V came to 3 bases and at J to 3 bases, leaving 5 bases not matched to a gene. The CDR3 is CASSPTGTNYNEQFF. CDR3 coding DNA: TGTGCCAGCTCACCTACCGGGACTAACTACAATGAGCAGTTCTTC.

The chain joins TRBV7-2 to TRBJ2-5; 10 nucleotides match TRBD2. CDR1 and CDR2 from the germline V gene are SGHTA and FQGNSA. The CDR3 covers 16 residues. Trimming cost V 5 bases and J 4 bases; bases outside gene matches: 10. The CDR3 is CASSRILAGVGETQYF. CDR3 coding DNA: TGTGCCAGCAGCCGCATCCTAGCGGGGGTCGGAGAGACCCAGTACTTC.

The rearrangement uses TRBV27 and TRBJ2-3; TRBD2 aligns across 11 bases. Germline loops: CDR1 MNHEY, CDR2 SMNVEV (reference sequence). J gave up 5 bases and V 2 bases, and 3 bases lay outside the gene matches. The CDR3 is 15 amino acids. In nucleotides, the CDR3 is TGTGCCAGCAGTTTAACTGGGACTAGCGGAGATACGCAGTATTTT. Its translation is CASSLTGTSGDTQYF.

V and J are TRBV2 and TRBJ2-7; D is perhaps TRBD1 (5 bases). Per the germline V gene, CDR1 is SNHLY and CDR2 is FYNNEI. The V end was cut by 8 bases, the J end by 12 bases, with 26 bases between. The CDR3 covers 14 residues. The CDR3 nucleotides are TGTGCCAGCCTATTTATGGGGCCATTCACAAGCAGGTACTTC. Translated: CASLFMGPFTSRYF. The whole variable domain, remainder taken from reference TRBV2 and TRBJ2-7, is EPEVTQTPSHQVTQMGQEVILRCVPISNHLYFYWYRQILGQKVEFLVSFYNNEISEKSEIFDDQFSVERPDGSNFTLKIRSTKLEDSAMYFCASLFMGPFTSRYFGPGTRLTVT.

This chain connects TRBV18 to TRBJ2-7; 8 bases are shared with TRBD2. In germline, CDR1 is KGHSH, CDR2 LQKENI. Trimming at V came to 0 bases and at J to 2 bases, leaving 3 bases not matched to a gene. CDR3 length: 15 amino acids. CDR3 amino acids: CASSPPISGTYEQYF. CDR3 in DNA: TGTGCCAGCTCACCACCGATTAGCGGGACCTACGAGCAGTACTTC.

The chain employs TRBV18 and TRBJ2-3; D remains unclear. The germline V gene encodes CDR1 KGHSH and CDR2 LQKENI. This CDR3 contains 12 residues. V shed 0 bases and J shed 11 bases, with 9 bases lying between them. CDR3 DNA sequence: TGTGCCAGCTCACCACCTTCAGAACGGCAGTATTTT. Encoded protein: CASSPPSERQYF.

The chain has TRBV18 and TRBJ2-3, with TRBD1 identical over 9 bases. Unmatched junction bases numbered 4, after V lost 3 bases and J lost 6 bases. Germline CDR1 and CDR2: KGHSH and LQKENI. The CDR3 sequence is 14 residues long. The CDR3 bases are TGTGCCAGCTCACCTGGGACAGGGCGGGATACGCAGTATTTT. Translating gives CASSPGTGRDTQYF.

V usage is TRBV4-3 and J usage is TRBJ2-2, with D unresolved. V lost 0 bases and J 4 bases, leaving 12 bases between the germline ends. The CDR3 is made up of 16 amino acids. Germline V gives CDR1 LGHNA, CDR2 YSLEER. Written as DNA, the CDR3 is TGCGCCAGCAGCCAAGATCATCGGGTCCGCACCGGGGAGCTGTTTTTT. Translating it yields CASSQDHRVRTGELFF.

The chain combines TRBV4-3 with TRBJ2-2, with 12 bases fitting TRBD2. V shed 5 bases, J shed 3 bases, and the junction held 7 bases outside the gene matches. The CDR3 totals 17 residues. Germline CDR1 and CDR2: LGHNA and YSLEER. The DNA for the CDR3 is TGCGCCAGCAGCAAACCCCTAGCGGGGGGGCACACCGGGGAGCTGTTTTTT. It yields the protein CASSKPLAGGHTGELFF.

The chain uses TRBV5-4 and TRBJ2-5; TRBD1 matches 9 bases. There are 13 residues in the CDR3. CDR1 and CDR2 from the germline V gene are SGHNT and YYREEE (reference sequence). With V trimmed by 6 bases and J by 4 bases, 4 bases remained unmatched. In DNA form, the CDR3 reads TGTGCCAGCACAACGGACAGGGGAGAGACCCAGTACTTC. Translating gives CASTTDRGETQYF.

The CDR3 nucleotides read TGTGCCATCAGTGAGAGGGAGGACGAAGCTTTCTTT. Translated, it gives CAISEREDEAFF. The chain recombines TRBV10-3 with TRBJ1-1; D is uncertain. CDR3 length: 12 amino acids. Trimming took off 2 bases at V and 8 bases at J, with 9 bases between the two ends. Germline-derived CDR1 and CDR2 are ENHRY and SYGVKD.